This TCR beta chain comes out of a study of shared clonotypes between healthy human individuals. Germline V gene sequence: CDR1 LNHDA, CDR2 SQIVND (reference sequence). The V gene lost 5 bases and the J gene lost 0 bases, with 7 bases spanning the gap. The length of the CDR3 is 14 residues. Donors, healthy HIV-negative adults, lacked recent acute infections or vaccinations. Original methodology: Junction-only sequences produced by ImmunoSEQ had no quality scores, so filtering differed. Generated by immunoSEQ multiplex PCR, the TCRdb table keeps only in-frame clones and is missing some. Clone size and V and J calls were adopted from that table, with D and trimming inferred from the DNA. The data show approximately 1,500,000 clones, around 98% seen once. This clone was observed a single time.

The source material was naive CD4+ T cells sorted from blood. Subset indicated: CD45RA+ positively selected. The chain recombines TRBV19 with TRBJ1-4, with D perhaps TRBD1 (5 bases). This receptor was taken from a man under 40 in good health. CDR3 in DNA: TGTGCCAGTAGTGCGACAGCAACTAATGAAAAACTGTTTTTT. Encoded protein: CASSATATNEKLFF.